The T cell receptor beta chain described here comes from a study of hypomethylating agent response in myelodysplastic syndrome. About the study: A diploid cytogenetic profile was most common; mean age around 77 +/- 6.3 years.

J was trimmed by 0 bases and V by 1 base; bases with no gene match: 1. The CDR3 totals 15 residues. Germline-derived CDR1 and CDR2 are MNHNS and SASEGT. Repertoires were generated with immunoSEQ multiplex PCR, while TCRdb's copy carries only in-frame clones and drops some. This sample carries about 2,000 clones, 80% to 90% of them seen once, and the ten largest clones take approximately 22%. This chain uses TRBV6-1 with TRBJ2-7; 9 bases are a match to TRBD2. The sample was bone marrow, taken before or after starting hypomethylating agent treatment for myelodysplastic syndrome (not recorded which). The TCR originated in a human donor with myelodysplastic syndrome. In nucleotides, the CDR3 is TGTGCCAGCAGTGAAGTTAGCGGGAGCTCCTACGAGCAGTACTTC. The encoded protein is CASSEVSGSSYEQYF.